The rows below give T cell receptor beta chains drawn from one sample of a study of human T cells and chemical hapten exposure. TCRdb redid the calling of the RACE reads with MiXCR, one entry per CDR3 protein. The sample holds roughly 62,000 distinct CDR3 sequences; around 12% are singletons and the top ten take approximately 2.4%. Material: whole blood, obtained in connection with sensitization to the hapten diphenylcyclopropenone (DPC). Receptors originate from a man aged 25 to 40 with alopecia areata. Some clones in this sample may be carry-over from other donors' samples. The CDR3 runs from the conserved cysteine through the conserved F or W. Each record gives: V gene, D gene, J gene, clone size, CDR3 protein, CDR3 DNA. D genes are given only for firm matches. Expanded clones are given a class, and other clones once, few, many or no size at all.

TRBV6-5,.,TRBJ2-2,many,CASRESSAWGTGELFF,TGTGCCAGCAGAGAATCTAGCGCGTGGGGCACCGGGGAGCTGTTTTTT
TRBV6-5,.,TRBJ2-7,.,CASSYNEHFEQYF,TGTGCCAGCAGTTACAACGAACACTTCGAGCAGTACTTC
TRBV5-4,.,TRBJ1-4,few,CASSSPGEGEKLFF,TGTGCCAGCAGCTCCCCAGGGGAGGGCGAAAAACTGTTTTTT
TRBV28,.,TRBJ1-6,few,CASSLPQGQTLHF,TGTGCCAGCAGTTTACCCCAGGGGCAAACCCTCCACTTT
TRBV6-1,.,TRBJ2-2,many,CASGAGVNTGELFF,TGTGCCAGCGGGGCAGGGGTTAACACCGGGGAGCTGTTTTTT
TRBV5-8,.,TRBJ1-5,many,CASSLGPNQPQHF,TGTGCCAGCAGCTTGGGACCCAATCAGCCCCAGCATTTT
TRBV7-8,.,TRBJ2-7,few,CASSSTTGRRGEQYF,TGTGCCAGCAGCTCCACGACAGGGCGGAGGGGGGAGCAGTACTTC
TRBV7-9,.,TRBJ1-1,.,CASSEEGHKKVGAFF,TGTGCCAGCAGCGAAGAGGGACACAAGAAAGTCGGAGCTTTCTTT
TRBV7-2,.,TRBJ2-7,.,CASSLLTYEQYF,TGTGCCAGCAGCCTGCTAACCTACGAGCAGTACTTC
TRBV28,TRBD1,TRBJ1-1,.,CASNSETGGSTEAFF,TGTGCCAGCAATTCCGAGACAGGGGGGAGCACTGAAGCTTTCTTT
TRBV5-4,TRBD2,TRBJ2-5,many,CASSAGLAGTTEETQYF,TGTGCCAGCAGCGCGGGACTAGCGGGGACTACAGAAGAGACCCAGTACTTC
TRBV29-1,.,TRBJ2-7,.,CSVTRQQSYEQYF,TGCAGCGTCACCAGACAGCAGTCCTACGAGCAGTACTTC
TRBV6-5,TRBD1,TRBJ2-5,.,CASSPPVTGALETQYF,TGTGCCAGCAGCCCCCCCGTGACAGGGGCCTTAGAGACCCAGTACTTC
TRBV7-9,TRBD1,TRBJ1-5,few,CASSLIGQGGNQPQHF,TGTGCCAGCAGCTTAATTGGGCAGGGGGGCAATCAGCCCCAGCATTTT
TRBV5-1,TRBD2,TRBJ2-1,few,CASRPDPGRGINEQFF,TGCGCCAGCAGGCCGGACCCGGGGAGGGGTATCAATGAGCAGTTCTTC
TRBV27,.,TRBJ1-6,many,CASAPVGGDGHNSPLHF,TGTGCCAGCGCCCCGGTGGGGGGCGACGGCCATAATTCACCCCTCCACTTT
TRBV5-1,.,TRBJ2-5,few,CASSDGQFSETQYF,TGCGCCAGCAGCGACGGACAGTTTTCAGAGACCCAGTACTTC
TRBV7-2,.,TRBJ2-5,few,CASTQGPRGLGETQYF,TGTGCCAGCACCCAGGGGCCCAGGGGCTTAGGGGAGACCCAGTACTTC
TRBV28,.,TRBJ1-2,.,CASSQETTTGYTF,TGTGCCAGCAGTCAAGAGACCACGACCGGCTACACCTTC
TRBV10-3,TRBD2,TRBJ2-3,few,CAISESIGGGPTDTQYF,TGTGCCATCAGTGAGTCGATCGGGGGGGGCCCGACAGATACGCAGTATTTT
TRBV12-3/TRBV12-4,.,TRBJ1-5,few,CASSPSGPPWGNQPQHF,TGTGCCAGCAGTCCCTCTGGACCGCCCTGGGGCAATCAGCCCCAGCATTTT
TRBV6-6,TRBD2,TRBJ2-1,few,CASGGTSGGFEQFF,TGTGCCAGCGGCGGGACTAGCGGGGGGTTTGAGCAGTTCTTC
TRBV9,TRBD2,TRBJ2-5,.,CASSVGASGAQETQYF,TGTGCCAGCAGCGTAGGTGCTAGCGGGGCACAAGAGACCCAGTACTTC
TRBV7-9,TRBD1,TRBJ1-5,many,CASSLEPGQGAGGNQPQHF,TGTGCCAGCAGCTTAGAACCGGGACAGGGGGCTGGGGGCAATCAGCCCCAGCATTTT
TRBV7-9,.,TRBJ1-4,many,CASSLNSFNEKLFF,TGTGCCAGCAGCTTAAACAGTTTTAATGAAAAACTGTTTTTT
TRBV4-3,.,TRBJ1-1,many,CASSQAGNTEAFF,TGCGCCAGCAGCCAAGCGGGTAACACTGAAGCTTTCTTT
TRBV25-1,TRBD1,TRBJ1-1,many,CASSELGQREAFF,TGTGCCAGCAGTGAACTGGGACAGCGTGAAGCTTTCTTT
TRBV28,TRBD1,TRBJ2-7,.,CASTPQTGGYGEQYF,TGTGCCAGCACCCCTCAGACAGGGGGCTACGGGGAGCAGTACTTC
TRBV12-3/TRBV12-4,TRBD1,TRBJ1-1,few,CASRRGPGQGNTEAFF,TGTGCCAGCAGACGGGGGCCGGGACAGGGGAACACTGAAGCTTTCTTT
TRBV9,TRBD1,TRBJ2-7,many,CASSRQGAAAYEQYF,TGTGCCAGCAGCCGACAGGGGGCAGCGGCCTACGAGCAGTACTTC
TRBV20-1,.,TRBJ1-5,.,CSARDWGRNQPQHF,TGCAGTGCTAGAGATTGGGGGAGGAATCAGCCCCAGCATTTT
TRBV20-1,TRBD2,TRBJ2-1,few,CSAMDLAGAISYNEQFF,TGCAGTGCGATGGATCTAGCGGGGGCCATCTCCTACAATGAGCAGTTCTTC
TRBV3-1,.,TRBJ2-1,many,CASSQQGRTYNEQFF,TGTGCCAGCAGCCAACAGGGTAGGACCTACAATGAGCAGTTCTTC
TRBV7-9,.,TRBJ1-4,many,CASSSSGTNEKLFF,TGTGCCAGCAGCTCCTCGGGAACGAATGAAAAACTGTTTTTT